The 17 T cell receptor beta chains listed next were all sequenced from one sample in a study of blood T cell repertoires in COVID-19. Repertoires were generated with immunoSEQ multiplex PCR, while TCRdb's copy carries only in-frame clones and drops some. The data hold about 240,000 clones, with around 89% observed a single time. Material: peripheral blood. The receptors shown here come from a woman aged 40 to 50 who had recovered from COVID-19.

Note on this clone: Mismatch with germline at one junction end may stem from a read error. This rearrangement joins TRBV14 to TRBJ2-1, with TRBD2 matching over 12 bases. Germline V lookup: CDR1 SGHDN, CDR2 FVKESK. The CDR3 has 15 amino acids. The CDR3 protein is CASSRGTSGYSEQFF. CDR3 nucleotides: TGTGCCAGCAGCCGTGGGACTAGCGGGTACAGTGAGCAGTTCTTC. Supplemented by reference TRBV14 and TRBJ2-1, the full variable domain reads EAGVTQFPSHSVIEKGQTVTLRCDPISGHDNLYWYRRVMGKEIKFLLHFVKESKQDESGMPNNRFLAERTGGTYSTLKVQPAELEDSGVYFCASSRGTSGYSEQFFGPGTRLTVL.

This rearrangement joins TRBV7-9 to TRBJ1-5; no clear D. V lost 0 bases, J lost 2 bases, and 11 bases lay in between. This CDR3 contains 16 residues. Germline V lookup: CDR1 SEHNR, CDR2 FQNEAQ (reference sequence). In DNA form, the CDR3 reads TGTGCCAGCAGCTTAGCTACCCCACGGGGCAATCAGCCCCAGCATTTT. This codes for CASSLATPRGNQPQHF.

The chain employs TRBV5-3 and TRBJ2-7; 10 positions agree with TRBD1. TRBV5-3 is filed as an ORF, its function uncertain. This CDR3 has 15 amino acids. V lost 4 bases and J lost 2; bases outside the gene matches: 6. The CDR3 is CARSPGQGGPYEQYV. The CDR3 nucleotides are TGTGCCAGAAGCCCCGGACAGGGGGGTCCCTACGAGCAGTACGTC.

This chain links TRBV18 with TRBJ1-4; 10 bases align to TRBD1. The germline V gene has CDR1 KGHSH and CDR2 LQKENI. This CDR3 has 18 residues. V shed 8 bases, J shed 2 bases, and the junction held 14 bases outside the gene matches. In nucleotides, the CDR3 is TGTGCCAGCCGGAAAGGAACCGGGACAGGGGATACTAATGAAAAACTGTTTTTT. Translation: CASRKGTGTGDTNEKLFF.

The chain links TRBV29-1 to TRBJ2-3; the match to TRBD2 covers 8 bases. The trim removed 3 bases at V and 8 bases at J, leaving 7 bases unmatched. The germline V gene has CDR1 SQVTM and CDR2 ANQGSEA. This CDR3 comprises 13 residues. The CDR3, as DNA: TGCAGCGTTGATGGGGCGGGAGGTGGTACGCAGTATTTT. Translated, it gives CSVDGAGGGTQYF.

This clone was recorded a few times. V gene TRBV19 combines with J gene TRBJ2-1, with TRBD1 matching over 8 bases. In germline, CDR1 is LNHDA, CDR2 SQIVND (reference sequence). The CDR3 runs 16 residues. The ends lost 5 bases at V and 5 bases at J; junction bases unmatched: 11. The chain's CDR3 is CASSPPGQALDNEQFF. Written as DNA, the CDR3 is TGTGCCAGTAGTCCACCGGGACAGGCCCTAGACAATGAGCAGTTCTTC. Using reference TRBV19 and TRBJ2-1 for the parts outside the CDR3, the full variable domain is DGGITQSPKYLFRKEGQNVTLSCEQNLNHDAMYWYRQDPGQGLRLIYYSQIVNDFQKGDIAEGYSVSREKKESFPLTVTSAQKNPTAFYLCASSPPGQALDNEQFFGPGTRLTVL.

The chain is built from TRBV27 and TRBJ2-1, with 12 bases fitting TRBD2. The germline V gene has CDR1 MNHEY and CDR2 SMNVEV (reference sequence). This CDR3 has 15 amino acids. Trimming removed 7 bases from V and 8 bases from J; junction bases left unmatched: 9. The CDR3 protein is CASTDLAGGRDEQFF. For the CDR3, the DNA is TGTGCCAGCACCGACCTAGCGGGAGGGCGGGATGAGCAGTTCTTC.

This rearrangement joins TRBV14 to TRBJ1-2; TRBD1 aligns across 7 bases. Germline CDR1 SGHDN, CDR2 FVKESK. The CDR3 spans 18 residues. V shed 0 bases, J shed 0 bases, and the junction held 10 bases outside the gene matches. In nucleotides, the CDR3 is TGTGCCAGCAGCCAAGACGGCCAGACAGGGTGGGCTAACTATGGCTACACCTTC. Its protein product is CASSQDGQTGWANYGYTF.

This rearrangement joins TRBV6-5 to TRBJ2-7; D is unclear. The V and J ends lost 6 bases and 0 bases respectively, with 9 bases between them. The CDR3 is 13 amino acids. Germline V gene lookup returns CDR1 MNHEY and CDR2 SVGAGI. The CDR3 protein is CASSPASSYEQYF. DNA for the CDR3: TGTGCCAGCAGCCCCGCCAGCTCCTACGAGCAGTACTTC.

This chain links TRBV6-5 with TRBJ2-3; TRBD1 might be the D (5 bases). The CDR3 consists of 13 residues. Germline CDR1 is MNHEY and CDR2 is SVGAGI. Trimming removed 6 bases at V and 0 bases at J, with 7 bases between. CDR3: CASRQDSTDTQYF. Written as DNA, the CDR3 is TGTGCCAGCAGACAGGACAGCACAGATACGCAGTATTTT.

The rearrangement links TRBV24-1 to TRBJ1-4, with a tentative D call TRBD1 (6 bases). V was pared by 4 bases and J by 7 bases, with 15 bases between. Germline CDR1 is KGHDR and CDR2 is SFDVKD. There are 15 residues in the CDR3. Written as DNA, the CDR3 is TGTGCCACCAGTGACCCTCGGGGGGCCGGTGAAAAACTGTTTTTT. Translating it yields CATSDPRGAGEKLFF.

The chain combines TRBV7-9 with TRBJ2-3; 14 bases align to TRBD2. Trimming at V came to 1 base and at J to 8 bases, leaving 8 bases not matched to a gene. The CDR3 totals 17 residues. Germline loops: CDR1 SEHNR, CDR2 FQNEAQ (reference sequence). DNA for the CDR3: TGTGCCAGCAGCTTAGGGGGACTAGCGGGAGTTGTTGGTACGCAGTATTTT. Its protein is CASSLGGLAGVVGTQYF.

This chain connects TRBV11-1 to TRBJ2-7; 7 bases are shared with TRBD1. Germline trimming cut 5 bases from V and 6 bases from J; bases unmatched to any gene: 10. This CDR3 comprises 14 residues. Germline V lookup: CDR1 SGHAT, CDR2 FQDESV (reference sequence). Here the CDR3 DNA reads TGTGCCAGCAGCCCCCGACAGGGCCAGGGCGAGCAGTACTTC. Amino acids: CASSPRQGQGEQYF. Variable domain in full (rest from reference TRBV11-1 and TRBJ2-7): EAEVAQSPRYKITEKSQAVAFWCDPISGHATLYWYRQILGQGPELLVQFQDESVVDDSQLPKDRFSAERLKGVDSTLKIQPAELGDSAMYLCASSPRQGQGEQYFGPGTRLTVT.

V is TRBV10-2 and J is TRBJ1-1, with 8 bases that match TRBD1. The germline V gene encodes CDR1 WSHSY and CDR2 SAAADI. The CDR3 totals 17 residues. V was pared by 2 bases and J by 2 bases, with 10 bases of the junction left unmatched. The CDR3 reads CASSERQGAHLNTEAFF. CDR3 nucleotides: TGCGCCAGCAGTGAGCGCCAGGGGGCGCACTTAAACACTGAAGCTTTCTTT.

V and J are TRBV10-3 and TRBJ2-1; TRBD1 agrees at 7 bases. CDR1 and CDR2 from the germline V gene are ENHRY and SYGVKD. The CDR3 contains 15 residues. V dropped 0 bases and J dropped 4; count of bases not matched to a gene: 3. The CDR3 DNA reads TGTGCCATCAGTGAGTCGAGGACAGGATACAATGAGCAGTTCTTC. Protein: CAISESRTGYNEQFF.

The chain links TRBV30 to TRBJ2-1, with D perhaps matching TRBD2 (6 bases). This CDR3 has 11 amino acids. Trimming shortened V by 8 bases and J by 7 bases, and 12 bases separated the two germline ends. The germline V gene has CDR1 GTSNPN and CDR2 SVGIG (reference sequence). The CDR3 nucleotides are TGTGCCCGACGGGGGAGGAATGAGCAGTTCTTC. The encoded protein is CARRGRNEQFF. Based on the CDR3 plus reference TRBV30 and TRBJ2-1, the full variable domain is SQTIHQWPATLVQPVGSPLSLECTVEGTSNPNLYWYRQAAGRGLQLLFYSVGIGQISSEVPQNLSASRPQDRQFILSSKKLLLSDSGFYLCARRGRNEQFFGPGTRLTVL.

This rearrangement joins TRBV7-6 to TRBJ2-1, with D maybe TRBD2 (7 bases). Between the trimmed V and J ends, which lost 5 bases and 0 bases, there was a span of 14 bases. This CDR3 is built from 16 residues. Per the germline V gene, CDR1 is SGHVS and CDR2 is FNYEAQ. CDR3 loop: CASSPGGANSYNEQFF. CDR3 DNA sequence: TGTGCCAGCAGCCCTGGGGGGGCCAACTCCTACAATGAGCAGTTCTTC.